In this sample, the clone carrying this T cell receptor (beta chain) turned up many times. PBMCs were obtained from roughly 9.4 ml of fresh peripheral blood. Amplified material comprised TCR beta CDR3 regions derived from RNA transcripts. A first-round RT-PCR used HTBI primers, followed by a second-round multiplex PCR. TCRdb re-called the multiplex PCR reads through MiXCR, storing one row per CDR3 protein. Here the sample spans a few hundred thousand distinct CDR3 sequences, roughly 14% being singletons. The sample comes from a study of Graves' ophthalmopathy and Graves' hyperthyroidism. Germline V lookup: CDR1 SGDLS, CDR2 YYNGEE. This CDR3 comprises 13 residues. The V end was cut by 0 bases, the J end by 4 bases, with 7 bases between.

This sequence was found in a young woman with stable Graves' hyperthyroidism. The chain links TRBV9 to TRBJ1-1, with D hard to call. The sample was peripheral blood. The CDR3 coding sequence is TGTGCCAGCAGCGTAGGCGGAAGCACTGAAGCTTTCTTT. Its translation: CASSVGGSTEAFF. Using reference TRBV9 and TRBJ1-1 for the parts outside the CDR3, the full variable domain is DSGVTQTPKHLITATGQRVTLRCSPRSGDLSVYWYQQSLDQGLQFLIQYYNGEERAKGNILERFSAQQFPDLHSELNLSSLELGDSALYFCASSVGGSTEAFFGQGTRLTVV.